The 26 T cell receptor beta chains given below trace back to one sample, sequenced in a study of technical replicates of blood from several donors. Profiled with immunoSEQ multiplex PCR; TCRdb holds only in-frame clones, not every one. The sample includes approximately 85,000 clones, roughly 94% of them seen just once. The material sequenced was T cells isolated from PBMCs. These receptors were obtained from a human donor in good health.

This clone was detected once. The chain combines TRBV2 with TRBJ2-1, with 10 bases identical to TRBD2. This CDR3 spans 17 amino acids. V lost 2 bases and J lost 10; bases outside the gene matches: 14. Germline V CDR1 and CDR2: SNHLY, FYNNEI. The DNA for the CDR3 is TGTGCCAGCAGTGAAATACCTAGCGGGGGCCACGCGAGAGAGCAGTTCTTC. This encodes CASSEIPSGGHAREQFF.

V usage is TRBV30 and J usage is TRBJ1-6; TRBD1 might be the D (5 bases). Germline loops: CDR1 GTSNPN, CDR2 SVGIG (reference sequence). The CDR3 runs to 13 residues. The V end lost 5 bases, the J end lost 4 bases, and 9 bases lay between the germline ends. The CDR3 DNA is TGTGCCTGGTCGGGGGGATATAATTCACCCCTCCACTTT. This sequence encodes CAWSGGYNSPLHF.

The gene calls are TRBV5-1 and TRBJ1-1, with D possibly TRBD1 on 5 matching bases. Germline CDR1 is SGHRS and CDR2 is YFSETQ. Trimming removed 2 bases from V and 5 bases from J, with 7 bases in between. The CDR3 consists of 12 residues. The CDR3 sequence: CASSLRGTEAFF. The DNA of the CDR3 is TGCGCCAGCAGCTTACGGGGGACTGAAGCTTTCTTT.

V usage is TRBV5-1 and J usage is TRBJ2-1, with TRBD2 identical over 9 bases. V shed 0 bases, J shed 8 bases, and the junction held 6 bases outside the gene matches. The CDR3 consists of 15 residues. CDR1 is SGHRS and CDR2 is YFSETQ in the germline V gene. CDR3 region: CASSLDSGSIDEQFF. The CDR3, as DNA: TGCGCCAGCAGCTTGGATAGCGGGAGTATCGATGAGCAGTTCTTC.

The genes are TRBV5-1 and TRBJ2-1; the D is unclear. V was cut by 5 bases and J by 5 bases, with 11 bases left in between. This CDR3 has 13 amino acids. From germline, CDR1 is SGHRS and CDR2 YFSETQ. This chain's CDR3 is CASRAQRHNEQFF. The CDR3 bases are TGCGCCAGCAGAGCCCAGCGACACAATGAGCAGTTCTTC.

The J gene is TRBJ2-7, the V gene TRBV6-1; D call uncertain. Trimming left V 7 bases short and J 2 bases short, with 9 bases between. The CDR3 spans 12 residues. Germline CDR1 MNHNS, CDR2 SASEGT. The DNA of the CDR3 is TGTGCCAGCACAGAGACAACCTACGAGCAGTACTTC. Protein: CASTETTYEQYF.

This sequence joins TRBV2 and TRBJ2-7; D is unclear. With 1 base removed from V and 6 bases from J, the gap between germline ends came to 13 bases. Per germline, CDR1 SNHLY and CDR2 FYNNEI. This CDR3 region has 14 residues. The CDR3 spells CASSEGSWSFEQYF. DNA of the CDR3: TGTGCCAGCAGTGAAGGGAGTTGGAGTTTCGAGCAGTACTTC.

The rearrangement joins TRBV5-4 to TRBJ1-2; maybe TRBD1 (6 bases). The CDR3 extends over 15 amino acids. V lost 3 bases and J lost 4, with 16 bases in between. Germline assignment: CDR1 SGHNT and CDR2 YYREEE (reference sequence). The CDR3 here is CASSSRGRRVYGYTF. In DNA, the CDR3 is TGTGCCAGCAGCTCGAGGGGGAGAAGGGTCTATGGCTACACCTTC.

Only one count was recorded for this clone. This chain connects TRBV27 to TRBJ2-5, with a possible D match to TRBD2 (5 bases). Germline lookup yields CDR1 MNHEY and CDR2 SMNVEV (reference sequence). The V end lost 1 base, the J end lost 5 bases, and 14 bases lay between the germline ends. CDR3 length: 15 residues. CDR3 in DNA: TGTGCCAGCAGTTTATTCGGCGTAGGCGGGGAGACCCAGTACTTC. It codes for CASSLFGVGGETQYF.

V usage is TRBV4-2 and J usage is TRBJ2-3; D not certain. Germline V lookup: CDR1 LGHNA, CDR2 YNFKEQ. The length of the CDR3 is 15 residues. Trimming stripped 0 bases from V and 3 bases from J, with 10 bases between. The CDR3 sequence: CASSQDPRKTDTQYF. In nucleotides, the CDR3 is TGTGCCAGCAGCCAAGATCCTAGAAAGACAGATACGCAGTATTTT.

The chain carries TRBV19 and TRBJ2-7; D is uncertain. The CDR3 runs to 12 residues. CDR1 LNHDA and CDR2 SQIVND come from the germline V gene (reference sequence). The V and J ends lost 5 bases and 7 bases respectively, with 12 bases between them. The CDR3, as DNA: TGTGCCAGTAGTCTCTCGCCAGGAGAGCAGTACTTC. This sequence encodes CASSLSPGEQYF.

This clone was recorded once. The chain has TRBV5-1 and TRBJ1-1, with D possibly being TRBD1 (6 bases). Germline lookup yields CDR1 SGHRS and CDR2 YFSETQ. The CDR3 length is 14 residues. V was pared by 6 bases and J by 1 base, with 13 bases between. The CDR3 here is CASIGDIGNTEAFF. The CDR3 DNA follows: TGCGCCAGCATTGGGGACATCGGGAACACTGAAGCTTTCTTT.

The chain links TRBV5-1 to TRBJ1-4, with D unresolved. Germline-derived CDR1 and CDR2 are SGHRS and YFSETQ. Trimming pared 4 bases from V and 7 bases from J, leaving 17 bases between. The CDR3 loop spans 15 amino acids. The CDR3 bases are TGCGCCAGCAGCCGAGACGGGGATCGGGTTGAAAAACTGTTTTTT. Amino acids: CASSRDGDRVEKLFF.

The V and J genes are TRBV11-3 and TRBJ2-1; tentatively, D is TRBD1 (5 bases). Germline V lookup: CDR1 SGHNT, CDR2 YENEEA. V lost 0 bases and J 8 bases, leaving 11 bases between the germline ends. The CDR3 is made up of 14 amino acids. The CDR3 sequence: CASSLELQGHEQFF. Here the CDR3 DNA reads TGTGCCAGCAGCTTAGAGTTGCAGGGTCATGAGCAGTTCTTC.

The chain uses TRBV28 and TRBJ1-2, with 7 positions matching TRBD1. The ends lost 6 bases at V and 2 bases at J; junction bases unmatched: 12. CDR1 is MDHEN and CDR2 is SYDVKM in the germline V gene. This CDR3 is built from 16 residues. DNA of the CDR3: TGTGCCAGCAGGCGGGTTAAGGGACAGTCGAACTATGGCTACACCTTC. Amino acid sequence: CASRRVKGQSNYGYTF.

This clone is a singleton in its sample. The V call is TRBV9, the J call TRBJ1-2, with 10 bases fitting TRBD1. V was clipped by 0 bases and J by 7 bases; unmatched bases: 3. The CDR3 extends over 14 amino acids. The germline V gene has CDR1 SGDLS and CDR2 YYNGEE. The CDR3 sequence is CASSVETGGGGYTF. CDR3 bases: TGTGCCAGCAGCGTAGAGACAGGGGGCGGTGGCTACACCTTC.

The chain couples TRBV18 to TRBJ2-3, with no clear D. The ends were cut back, 0 bases at V and 5 bases at J, with 6 bases in the middle. The CDR3 contains 13 residues. Germline CDR1 KGHSH, CDR2 LQKENI. The chain's CDR3 is CASSPPERDTQYF. CDR3 nucleotides: TGTGCCAGCTCACCACCGGAGAGAGATACGCAGTATTTT.

J is TRBJ2-6 and V is TRBV27; the match to TRBD1 covers 7 bases. The V and J ends lost 3 bases and 2 bases, in that order; junction bases with no gene match: 7. The CDR3 is made up of 17 amino acids. The germline V gene encodes CDR1 MNHEY and CDR2 SMNVEV (reference sequence). The CDR3 spells CASSLLTGTTGANVLTF. The CDR3 DNA sequence: TGTGCCAGCAGTTTGTTGACAGGGACGACTGGGGCCAACGTCCTGACTTTC.

The V and J genes are TRBV28 and TRBJ1-2, with D unclear. The CDR3 has 15 amino acids. Germline V gene data show CDR1 as MDHEN and CDR2 as SYDVKM. V was trimmed by 1 base and J by 8 bases, leaving 17 bases between them. As DNA, the CDR3 is TGTGCCAGCAGTTTATCGTTTTTTGGTAGTCAAGGCTACACCTTC. It is translated as CASSLSFFGSQGYTF.

The chain recombines TRBV7-8 with TRBJ2-7, with 7 bases matching TRBD1. This CDR3 is built from 15 residues. The germline gives CDR1 SGHVS, CDR2 FQNEAQ. Germline trimming cut 8 bases from V and 6 bases from J; bases unmatched to any gene: 16. CDR3 DNA: TGTGCCAGCGGATCAACAGGGCTAGGGGGCTCCGAGCAGTACTTC. It yields the protein CASGSTGLGGSEQYF.

The chain couples TRBV9 to TRBJ2-3; 8 nucleotides align to TRBD2. Looked up from germline, CDR1 is SGDLS and CDR2 is YYNGEE. CDR3 length: 15 residues. J was trimmed by 4 bases and V by 0 bases; bases with no gene match: 4. The CDR3 DNA reads as TGTGCCAGCAGCGTAGTGGCGGGGGGTGCAGATACGCAGTATTTT. Residues: CASSVVAGGADTQYF.

The rearrangement uses TRBV27 and TRBJ2-1; 11 bases map to TRBD2. This CDR3 has 15 residues. Trimming at V came to 9 bases and at J to 2 bases, leaving 6 bases not matched to a gene. Germline assignment: CDR1 MNHEY and CDR2 SMNVEV (reference sequence). As DNA, the CDR3 is TGTGCCAGTATACCTAGCGGGAGGACCTACAATGAGCAGTTCTTC. It translates to CASIPSGRTYNEQFF.

This clone was counted once. The chain has TRBV6-6 and TRBJ1-2; 9 bases map to TRBD1. Germline V lookup: CDR1 MNHNY, CDR2 SVGAGI (reference sequence). The V and J ends lost 6 bases and 2 bases, in that order; junction bases with no gene match: 7. The CDR3 length is 15 residues. CDR3 DNA: TGTGCCAGCAGCCGCGGGACAGGGAAGAACTATGGCTACACCTTC. This codes for CASSRGTGKNYGYTF.

The rearrangement links TRBV4-2 to TRBJ2-3; 8 positions match TRBD2. After removal of 3 bases from V and 2 bases from J, the junction contained 4 bases not matched to a gene. The germline V gene has CDR1 LGHNA and CDR2 YNFKEQ. The CDR3 has 15 residues. The CDR3 region is CASSQDGRATDTQYF. In DNA, the CDR3 is TGTGCCAGCAGCCAGGACGGGAGGGCCACAGATACGCAGTATTTT.

The chain has TRBV27 and TRBJ1-4; 8 bases line up with TRBD1. CDR3 length: 17 amino acids. V shed 5 bases and J 2 bases; nucleotides not matched to a gene: 10. Germline V gene data show CDR1 as MNHEY and CDR2 as SMNVEV (reference sequence). CDR3 bases: TGTGCCAGCAGTCCGCGACAGGGGCCCACCACTAATGAAAAACTGTTTTTT. Translated: CASSPRQGPTTNEKLFF.

This sequence joins TRBV10-3 and TRBJ2-7, with a weak D call TRBD1 (8 bases). Trimming stripped 6 bases from V and 1 base from J, with 16 bases between. This CDR3 comprises 15 residues. Germline CDR1 is ENHRY and CDR2 is SYGVKD. The CDR3 DNA is TGTGCCATCAGCGGCCAACAGGGGGGGTCCTACGAGCAGTACTTC. Translated: CAISGQQGGSYEQYF.